Below, 19 T cell receptor beta chains from the same sample are listed, as sequenced in a study of shared clonotypes between healthy human individuals. Here immunoSEQ multiplex PCR was the method, and the copy in TCRdb shows in-frame clones only, minus some. The sample shows around 2.5 million clones, 80% to 95% of them seen only once. The sample taken for sequencing was naive CD4+ T cells from PBMCs. As for subset: CD45RA+ positively selected. The source of these receptors is a man aged 18 to 30 in good health. Some clones in this sample may be carry-over from other donors' samples.

In this sample, this clone turned up once. V gene TRBV5-8 combines with J gene TRBJ2-2, with TRBD1 matching 7 bases. Germline V CDR1 and CDR2: SGHTS, YDEGEE. Germline trimming cut 3 bases from V and 5 bases from J; bases unmatched to any gene: 7. The CDR3 spans 15 residues. CDR3 loop: CASSWGQRLTGELFF. DNA of the CDR3: TGTGCCAGCAGCTGGGGACAGCGGCTTACCGGGGAGCTGTTTTTT.

This chain joins TRBV10-3 and TRBJ1-6, with 10 positions matching TRBD1. The CDR3 covers 13 residues. After removal of 11 bases from V and 8 bases from J, the junction contained 6 bases not matched to a gene. Germline V gene sequence: CDR1 ENHRY, CDR2 SYGVKD. The CDR3 protein is CAGRQGADSPLHF. The DNA of the CDR3 is TGTGCCGGGAGACAGGGGGCCGATTCACCCCTCCACTTT.

The CDR3 here is CASSLRSLTGGYTF. The CDR3 DNA sequence: TGTGCCAGCAGTCTACGATCATTGACGGGGGGCTACACCTTC. This rearrangement joins TRBV6-5 to TRBJ1-2; D is undetermined. In germline, CDR1 is MNHEY, CDR2 SVGAGI. The CDR3 consists of 14 residues. The V end was cut by 5 bases, the J end by 8 bases, with 18 bases between.

CDR3 residues: CASSQSGLAGGLRGANVLTF. CDR3 coding DNA: TGCGCCAGCAGTCAATCGGGGCTAGCGGGAGGGTTGAGAGGGGCCAACGTCCTGACTTTC. This sequence joins TRBV4-3 and TRBJ2-6, with 12 positions matching TRBD2. V lost 6 bases to trimming and J lost 4 bases; unmatched junction nucleotides: 16. The CDR3 sequence is 20 residues long. Germline V gene lookup returns CDR1 LGHNA and CDR2 YSLEER.

This clone came up a few times. The chain joins TRBV10-1 to TRBJ2-1; TRBD2 matches at 13 bases. The CDR3 has 16 amino acids. Germline V lookup: CDR1 WNHNN, CDR2 SYGVQD (reference sequence). J lost 6 bases, V lost 3 bases, and 5 bases had no gene match. This CDR3 reads CASSDPTSGRANEQFF. CDR3 coding DNA: TGCGCCAGCAGTGACCCCACTAGCGGGAGGGCCAATGAGCAGTTCTTC.

The gene calls are TRBV5-1 and TRBJ2-5, with 15 bases matching TRBD2. The trim removed 3 bases at V and 1 base at J, leaving 4 bases unmatched. The germline gives CDR1 SGHRS, CDR2 YFSETQ. The CDR3 is 17 residues long. The CDR3 protein is CASSWTSGRAVQETQYF. The CDR3 DNA reads TGCGCCAGCAGCTGGACTAGCGGGAGGGCCGTCCAAGAGACCCAGTACTTC.

The rearrangement uses TRBV7-3 and TRBJ2-2; D perhaps matches TRBD2 (6 bases). The CDR3 extends over 15 amino acids. The V gene's germline CDR1 is SGHTA and CDR2 FQGTGA. Trimming stripped 4 bases from V and 1 base from J, with 10 bases between. This chain's CDR3 is CASSSLSGNTGELFF. CDR3 sequence (DNA): TGTGCCAGCAGCTCCCTTAGCGGGAACACCGGGGAGCTGTTTTTT.

The chain employs TRBV27 and TRBJ2-2; 9 bases align to TRBD1. Germline CDR1 MNHEY, CDR2 SMNVEV (reference sequence). After removal of 7 bases from V and 6 bases from J, the junction contained 9 bases not matched to a gene. CDR3 length: 15 residues. The CDR3 DNA reads TGTGCCAGCACAGGGACAGGGAGGTCGCCCGGGGAGCTGTTTTTT. It translates to CASTGTGRSPGELFF.

The rearrangement joins TRBV11-2 to TRBJ2-3; TRBD2 is a possible D gene (6 bases). Germline loops: CDR1 SGHAT, CDR2 FQNNGV. V lost 2 bases, J lost 2 bases, and 14 bases lay in between. This CDR3 spans 16 amino acids. For the CDR3, the DNA is TGTGCCAGCAGCTTACAGAGCGGGCCCCCCACAGATACGCAGTATTTT. Its translation is CASSLQSGPPTDTQYF.

V is TRBV5-4 and J is TRBJ2-5, with 9 bases fitting TRBD1. The CDR3 totals 16 residues. J gave up 5 bases and V 2 bases, and 10 bases lay outside the gene matches. Germline assignment: CDR1 SGHNT and CDR2 YYREEE (reference sequence). The CDR3 nucleotides read TGTGCCAGCAGCTTCCCACAGGGGGCAGGAGGGGAGACCCAGTACTTC. This sequence encodes CASSFPQGAGGETQYF.

V usage is TRBV7-2 and J usage is TRBJ1-1; D not resolved. CDR3 length equals 15 residues. Trimming cost V 1 base and J 3 bases, with 12 bases left between them. Germline V lookup: CDR1 SGHTA, CDR2 FQGNSA. The CDR3 is CASSLVNLWDTEAFF. The CDR3 DNA sequence: TGTGCCAGCAGCTTAGTTAACCTATGGGACACTGAAGCTTTCTTT.

For this clone: The same CDR3 can be traced to other DNA sequences in this sample. V usage is TRBV9 and J usage is TRBJ2-7; D is unresolved. Germline CDR1 and CDR2: SGDLS and YYNGEE. Trimming stripped 2 bases from V and 2 bases from J, with 11 bases between. CDR3 length equals 14 residues. The CDR3 sequence: CASSVGPTTYEQYF. The CDR3 coding sequence is TGTGCCAGCAGCGTCGGGCCCACTACCTACGAGCAGTACTTC.

The DNA of the CDR3 is TGTGCCAGCAGCTGGGTACCTACCGGGACAGGGGGTTACTATGGCTACACCTTC. Its translation is CASSWVPTGTGGYYGYTF. The V gene is TRBV5-6, the J gene TRBJ1-2, with 11 bases aligning to TRBD1. Germline V CDR1 and CDR2: SGHDT, YYEEEE. This CDR3 is 18 amino acids long. The J segment lost 3 bases and the V segment lost 3 bases, leaving 13 bases of the junction unmatched.

Worth noting for this clone: The identical CDR3 is also encoded by other nucleotide sequences in the sample. The V call is TRBV5-1, the J call TRBJ2-7; TRBD2 matches at 10 bases. CDR1 and CDR2 from the germline V gene are SGHRS and YFSETQ. CDR3 length: 16 residues. The V gene end was trimmed by 0 bases and the J gene end by 3 bases; junction bases not matched to a gene: 6. The CDR3 spells CASSLAVSSGSYEQYF. Written as DNA, the CDR3 is TGCGCCAGCAGCTTGGCAGTGTCTAGCGGGAGCTACGAGCAGTACTTC.

This chain links TRBV19 with TRBJ1-1, with D maybe TRBD1 (5 bases). The CDR3 runs 15 residues. Germline V gene sequence: CDR1 LNHDA, CDR2 SQIVND (reference sequence). The V and J ends lost 5 bases and 1 base respectively, with 14 bases between them. The CDR3: CASSERGGWNTEAFF. The CDR3 region has the DNA TGTGCCAGTAGTGAGCGTGGGGGGTGGAACACTGAAGCTTTCTTT.

The chain is built from TRBV9 and TRBJ2-3; D is uncertain. Trimming took 0 bases from V and 0 from J, leaving 11 bases between them. This CDR3 is 16 amino acids long. Germline V CDR1 and CDR2: SGDLS, YYNGEE. Written as DNA, the CDR3 is TGTGCCAGCAGCGTAGGTCCGGCCCTAAGCACAGATACGCAGTATTTT. Its protein product is CASSVGPALSTDTQYF.

Concerning this clone itself: Other DNA sequences in the same sample also yield this CDR3. V gene TRBV5-1 combines with J gene TRBJ2-1, with 10 bases identical to TRBD2. CDR1 is SGHRS and CDR2 is YFSETQ in the germline V gene. Trimming at V came to 0 bases and at J to 4 bases, leaving 4 bases not matched to a gene. CDR3 length: 16 residues. The CDR3 loop is CASSLGLAGAYNEQFF. DNA of the CDR3: TGCGCCAGCAGCTTGGGGCTAGCGGGAGCGTACAATGAGCAGTTCTTC.

This clone was picked up one time. The CDR3 DNA reads TGTGCCAGCAATGGGGCCACTGAAGCTTTCTTT. It specifies CASNGATEAFF. The rearrangement uses TRBV28 and TRBJ1-1, with D perhaps matching TRBD1 (5 bases). Between the trimmed V and J ends, which lost 7 bases and 4 bases, there was a span of 7 bases. The CDR3 has 11 amino acids. The germline CDR1 and CDR2 sequences are MDHEN and SYDVKM.

Concerning this clone: This sample also contains other DNA sequences that code for the same CDR3. The rearrangement uses TRBV7-2 and TRBJ1-5; 10 bases fit TRBD1. The junction had 1 base not matched to a gene; V was cut back by 4 bases and J by 4 bases. CDR1 and CDR2 from the germline V gene are SGHTA and FQGNSA. This CDR3 comprises 14 residues. The CDR3: CASSWTGGNQPQHF. CDR3 bases: TGTGCCAGCAGCTGGACAGGGGGTAATCAGCCCCAGCATTTT.